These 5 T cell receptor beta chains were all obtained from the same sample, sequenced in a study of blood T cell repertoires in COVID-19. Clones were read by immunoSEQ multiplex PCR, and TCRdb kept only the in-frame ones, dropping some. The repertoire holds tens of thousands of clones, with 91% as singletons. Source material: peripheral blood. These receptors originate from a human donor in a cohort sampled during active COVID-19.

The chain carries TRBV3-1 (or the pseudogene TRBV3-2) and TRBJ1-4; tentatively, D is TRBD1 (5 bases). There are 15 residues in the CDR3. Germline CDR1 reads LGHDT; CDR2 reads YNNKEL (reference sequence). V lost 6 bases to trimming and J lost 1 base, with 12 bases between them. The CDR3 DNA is TGTGCCAGCAGTCTCAAGGGGTTAACTAATGAAAAACTGTTTTTT. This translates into CASSLKGLTNEKLFF.

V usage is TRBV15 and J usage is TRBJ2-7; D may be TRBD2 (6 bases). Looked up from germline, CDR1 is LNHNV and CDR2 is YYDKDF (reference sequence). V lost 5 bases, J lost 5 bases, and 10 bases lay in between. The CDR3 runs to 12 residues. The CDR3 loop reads CATSRGIHEQYF. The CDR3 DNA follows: TGTGCCACCAGCCGGGGGATCCACGAGCAGTACTTC.

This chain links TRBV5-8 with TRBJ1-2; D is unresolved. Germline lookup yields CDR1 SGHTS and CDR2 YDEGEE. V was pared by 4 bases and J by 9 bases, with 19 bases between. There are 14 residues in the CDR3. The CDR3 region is CASSPRRLRFSYTF. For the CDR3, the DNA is TGTGCCAGCAGCCCGAGGAGGTTGAGATTTAGCTACACCTTC.

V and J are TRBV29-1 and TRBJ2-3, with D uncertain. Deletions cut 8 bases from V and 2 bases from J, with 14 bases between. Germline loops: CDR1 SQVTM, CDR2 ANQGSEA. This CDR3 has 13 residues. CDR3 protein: CSTTDGPTDTQYF. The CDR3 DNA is TGCAGCACAACAGACGGTCCCACAGATACGCAGTATTTT.

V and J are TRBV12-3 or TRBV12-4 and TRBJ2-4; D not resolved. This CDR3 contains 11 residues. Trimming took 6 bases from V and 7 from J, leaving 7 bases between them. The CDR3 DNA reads TGTGCCAGCAGCCCCTCCAACATTCAGTACTTC. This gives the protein CASSPSNIQYF.